The 25 T cell receptor beta chains below all came from one sample that was sequenced in a study of control samples from healthy donors and cancer patients. Assay: immunoSEQ multiplex PCR; the TCRdb copy retains only in-frame clones and omits some. The table lists about 160,000 clones, around 96% of them singletons, with around 9.3% in the top ten. Sequencing was performed on blood. Source of these receptors: a middle-aged woman in good health.

This chain joins TRBV6-4 and TRBJ1-6; D not resolved. Per the germline V gene, CDR1 is MRHNA and CDR2 is SNTAGT. The germline V and J ends were trimmed by 6 bases and 0 bases, with 6 bases remaining between them. The CDR3 length is 14 residues. CDR3 amino acids: CASSPDSYNSPLHF. The CDR3 DNA reads TGTGCCAGCAGCCCTGACTCCTATAATTCACCCCTCCACTTT.

The CDR3 DNA sequence: TGTGCCAGCAGCTTAGCATACAGGGGACCCGGGGAGCTGTTTTTT. Translation gives CASSLAYRGPGELFF. This chain connects TRBV7-9 to TRBJ2-2; 7 positions match TRBD1. There are 15 residues in the CDR3. With 0 bases clipped from V and 6 bases from J, the junction kept 4 bases outside the gene matches. The V gene's germline CDR1 is SEHNR and CDR2 FQNEAQ (reference sequence).

This chain links TRBV6-2 or TRBV6-3 with TRBJ2-1, with TRBD2 identical over 11 bases. CDR1 is MNHEY, CDR2 SVGEGT, per germline. The CDR3 is 16 residues long. V was clipped by 4 bases and J by 9 bases; unmatched bases: 11. The CDR3 DNA reads as TGTGCCAGCAGTTCTGGTACTAGCGGGAGTATGGTTGAGCAGTTCTTC. Its translation: CASSSGTSGSMVEQFF.

This clone was seen just once. This sequence joins TRBV5-1 and TRBJ2-7; TRBD1 is a possible D gene (6 bases). CDR3 size: 13 residues. Trimming pared 2 bases from V and 2 bases from J, leaving 8 bases between. Looked up from germline, CDR1 is SGHRS and CDR2 is YFSETQ. The CDR3 loop reads CASSFGQTYEQYF. Written as DNA, the CDR3 is TGCGCCAGCAGCTTCGGACAGACCTACGAGCAGTACTTC.

The chain joins TRBV7-2 to TRBJ1-1; D remains unclear. The CDR3 covers 15 residues. Germline V gene data show CDR1 as SGHTA and CDR2 as FQGNSA. V lost 0 bases and J lost 0, with 8 bases in between. The CDR3, as DNA: TGTGCCAGCAGCTTAGCGCACACATTGAACACTGAAGCTTTCTTT. Translated: CASSLAHTLNTEAFF.

This clone was counted only a few times. V is TRBV7-9 and J is TRBJ2-7; no firm D call. Germline lookup yields CDR1 SEHNR and CDR2 FQNEAQ (reference sequence). The CDR3 spans 12 residues. Trimming took 8 bases from V and 0 from J, leaving 8 bases between them. The CDR3: CASHSSSYEQYF. The CDR3 DNA follows: TGTGCCAGCCACAGCAGCTCCTACGAGCAGTACTTC.

In this sample, this clone turned up once. The rearrangement joins TRBV9 to TRBJ2-2; TRBD2 matches at 7 bases. Per germline, CDR1 SGDLS and CDR2 YYNGEE. Losses at the gene ends were 1 base for V and 7 bases for J; bases not matched to a gene: 16. The CDR3 sequence is 18 residues long. CDR3 nucleotide sequence: TGTGCCAGCAGCGTACAGCCGAGCGGGATGGTGATTAACGGGGAGCTGTTTTTT. Amino acids: CASSVQPSGMVINGELFF.

The V gene is TRBV4-1, the J gene TRBJ1-2; 9 positions match TRBD1. The germline V gene encodes CDR1 MGHRA and CDR2 YSYEKL. This CDR3 has 15 amino acids. The CDR3 DNA sequence: TGCCCCCGCACCCGACCCGGGACAGGGAACTATGGCTACACCTTC. Translated, it gives CPRTRPGTGNYGYTF.

The chain couples TRBV5-8 to TRBJ2-5; tentatively, D is TRBD1 (6 bases). V was pared by 3 bases and J by 4 bases, with 16 bases between. Looked up from germline, CDR1 is SGHTS and CDR2 is YDEGEE. The CDR3 has 15 residues. The CDR3 spells CASSWGDVGAETQYF. CDR3 DNA: TGTGCCAGCAGCTGGGGCGATGTGGGGGCAGAGACCCAGTACTTC. The entire variable domain, with the rest obtained from reference TRBV5-8 and TRBJ2-5, is as follows: EAGVTQSPTHLIKTRGQQATLRCSPISGHTSVYWYQQALGLGLQFLLWYDEGEERNRGNFPPRFSGRQFPNYSSELNVNALELEDSALYLCASSWGDVGAETQYFGPGTRLLVL.

V is TRBV6-4 and J is TRBJ1-2; D gene ambiguous. V lost 5 bases to trimming and J lost 6 bases, with 10 bases between them. The CDR3 is 12 residues long. Per the germline V gene, CDR1 is MRHNA and CDR2 is SNTAGT. The CDR3 nucleotides are TGTGCCAGCAGTCTAAGAGCCAATGGCTACACCTTC. This gives the protein CASSLRANGYTF.

This clone was counted once. The chain employs TRBV6-5 and TRBJ2-7, with D hard to call. The CDR3 length is 13 residues. V was shortened by 6 bases and J by 0 bases, with 9 bases between the two germline ends. Germline assignment: CDR1 MNHEY and CDR2 SVGAGI. In DNA, the CDR3 is TGTGCCAGCAGCGGACGGATCTCCTACGAGCAGTACTTC. Encoded protein: CASSGRISYEQYF.

The V gene is TRBV19, the J gene TRBJ1-1; 7 nucleotides line up with TRBD1. Looked up from germline, CDR1 is LNHDA and CDR2 is SQIVND (reference sequence). V trimming: 6 bases; J trimming: 3 bases; junction bases outside the gene matches: 4. The CDR3 runs to 13 residues. The CDR3 sequence: CASRDRRDTEAFF. The CDR3 bases are TGTGCCAGTAGGGACAGGAGGGACACTGAAGCTTTCTTT.

The V and J genes are TRBV12-3 or TRBV12-4 and TRBJ2-1; D is perhaps TRBD1 (5 bases). The CDR3 loop spans 11 amino acids. Trimming pared 6 bases from V and 11 bases from J, leaving 11 bases between. CDR3 DNA: TGTGCCAGCAGCGAATCAGGGAAGCAGTTCTTC. Its protein product is CASSESGKQFF.

The table lists this clone with a few counts. The V call is TRBV7-2, the J call TRBJ2-5, with TRBD2 matching over 9 bases. Germline V gene lookup returns CDR1 SGHTA and CDR2 FQGNSA. The CDR3 is made up of 14 amino acids. V shed 2 bases, J shed 5 bases, and the junction held 3 bases outside the gene matches. Here the CDR3 reads CASSLLAGRETQYF. The CDR3 DNA follows: TGTGCCAGCAGCTTACTAGCGGGAAGGGAGACCCAGTACTTC.

The rearrangement uses TRBV7-9 and TRBJ2-5; 8 bases map to TRBD1. Per germline, CDR1 SEHNR and CDR2 FQNEAQ (reference sequence). The CDR3 runs 12 residues. CDR3 nucleotides: TGTTCCTCAGGACAGGGTGCCGAGACCCAGTACTTC. Its protein is CSSGQGAETQYF.

V usage is TRBV24-1 and J usage is TRBJ2-1; 8 nucleotides align to TRBD2. From germline, CDR1 is KGHDR and CDR2 SFDVKD. There are 13 residues in the CDR3. Unmatched junction bases numbered 2, after V lost 0 bases and J lost 11 bases. CDR3: CATSDLTSGKQFF. In DNA, the CDR3 is TGTGCCACCAGTGATTTGACTAGCGGCAAGCAGTTCTTC.

The chain joins TRBV14 to TRBJ2-1; 10 bases match TRBD1. In germline, CDR1 is SGHDN, CDR2 FVKESK. After removal of 5 bases from V and 14 bases from J, the junction contained 6 bases not matched to a gene. This CDR3 has 12 amino acids. This CDR3 reads CASSIGTGEKFF. The CDR3 nucleotides read TGTGCCAGCAGCATTGGGACAGGGGAAAAGTTCTTC.

This chain connects TRBV7-9 to TRBJ1-6; possible D gene TRBD1, 5 bases. The CDR3 extends over 12 amino acids. Trimming took off 7 bases at V and 7 bases at J, with 8 bases between the two ends. Germline CDR1 reads SEHNR; CDR2 reads FQNEAQ (reference sequence). The CDR3 DNA reads TGTGCCAGCACCTGGGGGAATTCACCCCTCCACTTT. Translating it yields CASTWGNSPLHF.

The genes are TRBV25-1 and TRBJ1-2; no clear D. The germline gives CDR1 MGHDK, CDR2 SYGVNS. V was trimmed by 3 bases and J by 2 bases, leaving 7 bases between them. CDR3 size: 13 residues. The CDR3 sequence: CASSEMENYGYTF. CDR3 bases: TGTGCCAGCAGTGAGATGGAGAACTATGGCTACACCTTC.

This sequence joins TRBV2 and TRBJ1-6, with a possible D match to TRBD1 (5 bases). The CDR3 runs 15 residues. CDR1 and CDR2 (germline): SNHLY, FYNNEI. Trimming removed 4 bases at V and 10 bases at J, with 17 bases between. In nucleotides, the CDR3 is TGTGCCAGCAGTGGTCTACAGGCGGGAGAGTCACCCCTCCACTTT. Its translation is CASSGLQAGESPLHF.

The CDR3 spells CATRRYEQYF. The CDR3 nucleotides read TGTGCCACCCGAAGGTACGAGCAGTACTTC. This chain connects TRBV6-5 to TRBJ2-7; D is ambiguous. Looked up from germline, CDR1 is MNHEY and CDR2 is SVGAGI. V lost 10 bases and J 4 bases, leaving 8 bases between the germline ends. The length of the CDR3 is 10 residues.

The rearrangement links TRBV27 to TRBJ1-5; D is unclear. Germline V gene sequence: CDR1 MNHEY, CDR2 SMNVEV (reference sequence). The CDR3 is made up of 14 amino acids. V was shortened by 5 bases and J by 0 bases, with 8 bases between the two germline ends. The DNA of the CDR3 is TGTGCCAGCAGTCATACCGGTAGCAATCAGCCCCAGCATTTT. Its translation: CASSHTGSNQPQHF.

As DNA, the CDR3 is TGTGCCAGCAGCTTAGCGGGTAGCAATCAGCCCCAGCATTTT. Translated, it gives CASSLAGSNQPQHF. The chain recombines TRBV7-8 with TRBJ1-5; D is unresolved. This CDR3 is 14 amino acids long. The V gene's germline CDR1 is SGHVS and CDR2 FQNEAQ. Trimming pared 0 bases from V and 0 bases from J, leaving 3 bases between. Drawing the rest from reference TRBV7-8 and TRBJ1-5, the complete variable domain is GAGVSQSPRYKVAKRGQDVALRCDPISGHVSLFWYQQALGQGPEFLTYFQNEAQLDKSGLPSDRFFAERPEGSVSTLKIQRTQQEDSAVYLCASSLAGSNQPQHFGDGTRLSIL.

J is TRBJ1-3 and V is TRBV30; D is undetermined. Deletions cut 4 bases from V and 9 bases from J, with 19 bases between. The CDR3 covers 14 residues. Germline V gives CDR1 GTSNPN, CDR2 SVGIG (reference sequence). DNA of the CDR3: TGTGCCTGGATGGTGACGCTCGAGGTTGGCACCATATATTTT. Protein product: CAWMVTLEVGTIYF.

The J gene is TRBJ1-2, the V gene TRBV4-3; D is unresolved. The CDR3 spans 16 residues. Germline values: CDR1 LGHNA, CDR2 YSLEER. V lost 0 bases to trimming and J lost 4 bases, with 15 bases between them. The CDR3 region is CASSQDSGRNSYGYTF. Here the CDR3 DNA reads TGCGCCAGCAGCCAAGATTCGGGCCGGAACTCCTATGGCTACACCTTC.